This T cell receptor beta chain emerged from a study of neurological immune-mediated disorders. This clonotype was seen many times. TCRdb recomputed calls from the 5' RACE reads with MiXCR, one row per CDR3 protein. The sample gives under 60,000 distinct CDR3 sequences, around 5.8% of which show up once; less than 1.5% is in the top ten. The V segment lost 1 base and the J segment 5 bases; nucleotides outside the gene matches: 8. Per germline, CDR1 SGHTA and CDR2 FQGNSA. CDR3 size: 16 residues. V and J are TRBV7-2 and TRBJ2-1; 7 bases are a match to TRBD2. The receptor was derived from a young woman with multiple sclerosis. The sample consisted of CD4+ T cells from blood. CDR3 loop: CASSLGSGGGNNEQFF. In nucleotides, the CDR3 is TGTGCCAGCAGCTTAGGGTCGGGAGGAGGGAACAATGAGCAGTTCTTC.